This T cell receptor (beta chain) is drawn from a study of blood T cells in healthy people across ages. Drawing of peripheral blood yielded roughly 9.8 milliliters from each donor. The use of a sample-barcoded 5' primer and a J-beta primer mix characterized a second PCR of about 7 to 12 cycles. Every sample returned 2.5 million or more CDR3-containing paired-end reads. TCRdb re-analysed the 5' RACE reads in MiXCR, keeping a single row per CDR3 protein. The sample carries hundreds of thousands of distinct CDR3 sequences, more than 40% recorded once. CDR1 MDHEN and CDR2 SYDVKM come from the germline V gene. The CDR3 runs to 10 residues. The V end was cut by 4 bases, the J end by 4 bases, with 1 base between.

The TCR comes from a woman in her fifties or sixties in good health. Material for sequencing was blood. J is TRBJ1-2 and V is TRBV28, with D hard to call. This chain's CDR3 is CASSSYGYTF. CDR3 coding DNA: TGTGCCAGCAGTTCCTATGGCTACACCTTC.